This T cell receptor (beta chain) was retrieved from a study of CXCR3-negative and CXCR3-positive naive CD8 T cells. Study-level findings and limits: Freshly isolated PBMCs were used in most assays, given partial CXCR3 loss after freezing. TRB CDR3s were more hydrophobic in CXCR3-positive than in CXCR3-negative naive cells.

With respect to this clonotype: Its antigen is unknown.

The TRB cDNA libraries were prepared by 5' RACE with UMI labels. TCRdb reprocessed the 5' RACE reads, with one entry per CDR3 protein and no DNA. The sample's table shows 75,000 to 90,000 distinct CDR3 sequences. The sequencing input was naive CXCR3+ CD8+ T cells from blood. Subset noted: CD45RO-CCR7+CD27+CD95- naive CD8+ T cells expressing CXCR3 (TNR3+). The origin of this receptor is a human donor in good health. Some clones in this sample may be carry-over from other donors' samples.

CDR3 residues: CASSFSTTDTQYF. The chain couples TRBV28 to TRBJ2-3. Germline V gene data show CDR1 as MDHEN and CDR2 as SYDVKM. This CDR3 is 13 amino acids long. The full variable domain, its missing parts supplied by reference TRBV28 and TRBJ2-3, is DVKVTQSSRYLVKRTGEKVFLECVQDMDHENMFWYRQDPGLGLRLIYFSYDVKMKEKGDIPEGYSVSREKKERFSLILESASTNQTSMYLCASSFSTTDTQYFGPGTRLTVL.